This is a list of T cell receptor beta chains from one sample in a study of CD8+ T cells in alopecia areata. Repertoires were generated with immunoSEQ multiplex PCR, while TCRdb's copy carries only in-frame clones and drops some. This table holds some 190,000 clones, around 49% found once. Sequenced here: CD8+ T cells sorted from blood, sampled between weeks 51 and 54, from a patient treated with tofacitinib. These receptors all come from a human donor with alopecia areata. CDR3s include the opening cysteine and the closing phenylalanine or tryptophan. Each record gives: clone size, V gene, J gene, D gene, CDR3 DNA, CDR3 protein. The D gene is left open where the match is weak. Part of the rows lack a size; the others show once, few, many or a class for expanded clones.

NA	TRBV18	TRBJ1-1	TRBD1	TGTGCCAGCTCAACGGACAGGGGAAGTAGGGCTGAAGCTTTCTTT	CASSTDRGSRAEAFF
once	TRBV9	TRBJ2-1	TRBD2	TGTGCCAGCAGTCTTAGCGGGGGGGCAGTCCATGAGCAGTTCTTC	CASSLSGGAVHEQFF
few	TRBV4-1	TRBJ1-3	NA	TGCGCCAGCAGCCAAGAAAATAAATCGGGAAACACCATATATTTT	CASSQENKSGNTIYF
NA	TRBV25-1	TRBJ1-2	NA	TGTGCCAGCAGTGACACCCGTCGGGGGGGGTTTAACTATGGCTACACCTTC	CASSDTRRGGFNYGYTF
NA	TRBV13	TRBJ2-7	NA	TGTGCCAGCAGCCCCCCAGGGTGGGGTGAGCAGTACTTC	CASSPPGWGEQYF
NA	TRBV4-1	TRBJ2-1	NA	TGCGCCAGCAGCCCCCGACACCAGCAGGGCAATGAGCAGTTCTTC	CASSPRHQQGNEQFF
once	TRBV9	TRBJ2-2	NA	TGTGCCAGCAGCGTGAAGACTACGAACACCGGGGAGCTGTTTTTT	CASSVKTTNTGELFF
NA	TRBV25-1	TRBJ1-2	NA	TGTGCCAGCAGTGAAGGATTAGGGAAACAGGGCTACACCTTC	CASSEGLGKQGYTF
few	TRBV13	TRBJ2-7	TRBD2	TGTGCCAGCAGCTTAGAGGGACTAGCGGGGGGGCCCTACGAGCAGTACTTC	CASSLEGLAGGPYEQYF
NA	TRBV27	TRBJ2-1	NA	TGTGCCAGCGGTCAGGGGAGCTCCTACAATGAGCAGTTCTTC	CASGQGSSYNEQFF
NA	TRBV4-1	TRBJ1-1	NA	TGCGCCAGCAGCCAAGAGTACGGGTTTTCCGGGAACACTGAAGCTTTCTTT	CASSQEYGFSGNTEAFF
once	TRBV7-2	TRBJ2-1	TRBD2	TGTGCCAGCAGCTCGCGAGCGGGGAATGAGCAGTTCTTC	CASSSRAGNEQFF
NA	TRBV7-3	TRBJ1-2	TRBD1	TGTGCCAGCAGGGGGGACAGGGAGAATGGCTACACCTTC	CASRGDRENGYTF
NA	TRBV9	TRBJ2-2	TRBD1	TGTGCCAGCAGTGGGTTCAGGGGGCTTTCCACCGGGGAGCTGTTTTTT	CASSGFRGLSTGELFF
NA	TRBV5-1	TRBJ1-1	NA	TGCGCCAGCAGCTTGGCTGGGGAGGGGACTGAAGCTTTCTTT	CASSLAGEGTEAFF
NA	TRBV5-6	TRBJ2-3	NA	TGTGCCAGCAGCTCGACAGATACGCAGTATTTT	CASSSTDTQYF
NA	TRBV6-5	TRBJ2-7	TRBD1	TGTGCCAGCACCGCCGGGACAGGGATTTCGTACGAGCAGTACTTC	CASTAGTGISYEQYF
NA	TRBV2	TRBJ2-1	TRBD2	TGTGCCAGCAGTGAGATGCGGGGGGCCTATGAGCAGTTCTTC	CASSEMRGAYEQFF
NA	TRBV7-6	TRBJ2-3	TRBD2	TGTGCCAGCAGCTTAGAACTAGCGGGGAGCACAGATACGCAGTATTTT	CASSLELAGSTDTQYF
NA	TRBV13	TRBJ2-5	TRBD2	TGTGCCAGCAGCTTGGAGGAGAAATGGGGAGGGGCCCAGTACTTC	CASSLEEKWGGAQYF
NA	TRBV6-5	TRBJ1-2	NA	TGTGCCAGCAGTCGAAACGGGGGGAGAGGCTACACCTTC	CASSRNGGRGYTF
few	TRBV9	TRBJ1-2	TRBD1	TGTGCCAGCAGCGGGGGAAACAGGGGTGCTGGCTACACCTTC	CASSGGNRGAGYTF
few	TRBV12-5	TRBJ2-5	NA	TGTGCTAGTGGTTACCAAGAGACCCAGTACTTC	CASGYQETQYF
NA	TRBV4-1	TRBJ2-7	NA	TGCGCCAGCAGCCCCCGTAGGGTGGACGAGCAGTACTTC	CASSPRRVDEQYF
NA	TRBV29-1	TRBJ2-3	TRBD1	TGCAGCGTCCCGGATTACACCCCCGACCGGGACAGGGGAGCAGATACGCAGTATTTT	CSVPDYTPDRDRGADTQYF
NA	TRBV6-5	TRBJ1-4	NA	TGTGCCAGCAGTTACTCGAACGAAAAACTGTTTTTT	CASSYSNEKLFF
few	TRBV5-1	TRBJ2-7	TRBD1	TGCGCCAGCAGCTTGCCGAGACAGGGCAATTCCTACGAGCAGTACTTC	CASSLPRQGNSYEQYF
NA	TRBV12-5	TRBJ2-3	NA	TGTGCTAGTGGTTTGGTACCTAGCAGTGGCGATACGCAGTATTTT	CASGLVPSSGDTQYF
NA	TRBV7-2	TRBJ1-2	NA	TGTGCCAGCAGCTTAGTGCCCAAAAACTATGGCTACACCTTC	CASSLVPKNYGYTF